This TCR beta chain was documented in a study of OX40 agonist ivuxolimab in advanced cancers. Study-level information: Three partial responders included one hepatocellular carcinoma patient and two cutaneous melanoma patients. General study results and limits: Mean expanded clone counts were higher in CD8+ than CD4+ T cells.

In the case of this clone: Antigen unknown.

Germline lookup yields CDR1 SGDLS and CDR2 YYNGEE. The CDR3 loop spans 18 amino acids. J lost 1 base, V lost 0 bases, and 11 bases had no gene match. TCRdb's table, derived via immunoSEQ multiplex PCR, lists solely in-frame clones and lacks some. The sample lists roughly 80,000 clones; approximately 95% were seen once. On cycle 4 day 1 and cycle 7 day 1, as well as at baseline, blood was sampled. J is TRBJ2-5 and V is TRBV9, with TRBD1 identical over 8 bases. This sequence was found in an adult with an advanced solid tumor such as melanoma, head and neck, liver or kidney cancer. The source was CD4+ or CD8+ T cells sorted from blood, collected in a trial of the OX40 agonist ivuxolimab. CDR3 coding DNA: TGTGCCAGCAGCGTAGCTGGTGTGGGGACAGGTGGCCAAGAGACCCAGTACTTC. Translation gives CASSVAGVGTGGQETQYF. The variable domain in full, with the rest retrieved from reference TRBV9 and TRBJ2-5, is DSGVTQTPKHLITATGQRVTLRCSPRSGDLSVYWYQQSLDQGLQFLIQYYNGEERAKGNILERFSAQQFPDLHSELNLSSLELGDSALYFCASSVAGVGTGGQETQYFGPGTRLLVL.